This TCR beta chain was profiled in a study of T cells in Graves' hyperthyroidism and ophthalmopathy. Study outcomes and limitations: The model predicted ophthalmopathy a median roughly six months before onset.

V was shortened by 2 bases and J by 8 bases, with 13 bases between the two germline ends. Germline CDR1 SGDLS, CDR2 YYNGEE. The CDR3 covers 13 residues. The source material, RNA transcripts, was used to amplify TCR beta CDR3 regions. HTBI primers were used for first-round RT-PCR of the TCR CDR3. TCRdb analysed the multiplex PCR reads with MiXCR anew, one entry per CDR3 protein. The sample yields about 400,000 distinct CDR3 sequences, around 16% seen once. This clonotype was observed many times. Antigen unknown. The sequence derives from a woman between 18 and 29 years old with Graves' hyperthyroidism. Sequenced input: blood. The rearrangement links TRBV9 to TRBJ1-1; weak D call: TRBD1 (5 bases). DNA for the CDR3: TGTGCCAGCAGCGTGGCCTCGGAGGGGGAAGCTTTCTTT. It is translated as CASSVASEGEAFF. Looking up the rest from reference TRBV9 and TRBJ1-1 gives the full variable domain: DSGVTQTPKHLITATGQRVTLRCSPRSGDLSVYWYQQSLDQGLQFLIQYYNGEERAKGNILERFSAQQFPDLHSELNLSSLELGDSALYFCASSVASEGEAFFGQGTRLTVV.